This is a list of T cell receptor beta chains from one sample in a study of T cells in Graves' hyperthyroidism and ophthalmopathy. TCRdb processed the multiplex PCR reads anew with MiXCR; each CDR3 protein has one entry. The sample has 300,000 to 400,000 distinct CDR3 sequences, 13% seen once. Sequencing used blood. Source of these receptors: a woman aged 18-35 years with Graves' hyperthyroidism. CDR3s include the opening cysteine and the closing phenylalanine or tryptophan. Each record gives: CDR3 protein, CDR3 DNA, clone size, J gene, D gene, V gene. A D gene is named only where the DNA matches it firmly. Where a row states a size, it is once, few, many or the class of an expanded clone; other rows omit it.

CASSRGLAGVEGEQFF TGTGCCAGCAGCCGTGGACTAGCGGGAGTGGAGGGTGAGCAGTTCTTC many TRBJ2-1 TRBD2 TRBV7-2
CAISESGPTYGYTF TGTGCCATCAGTGAGTCGGGCCCAACCTATGGCTACACCTTC many TRBJ1-2 . TRBV10-3
CSARDRGETNTGELFF TGCAGTGCTAGAGATCGGGGGGAAACGAACACCGGGGAGCTGTTTTTT . TRBJ2-2 TRBD2 TRBV20-1
CASSFGLAGDYEQYF TGTGCCAGCAGTTTCGGACTAGCGGGGGACTACGAGCAGTACTTC many TRBJ2-7 TRBD2 TRBV12-3/TRBV12-4
CASSTGTGGHNEQFF TGTGCCAGCAGTACCGGGACAGGGGGGCACAATGAGCAGTTCTTC many TRBJ2-1 TRBD1 TRBV27
CASSEARGGRAFF TGTGCCAGCAGTGAAGCGCGGGGGGGGCGAGCTTTCTTT many TRBJ1-1 . TRBV6-1
CSAKGLGNQPQHF TGCAGTGCTAAAGGGTTGGGCAATCAGCCCCAGCATTTT many TRBJ1-5 . TRBV20-1
CASSPQGGHYGYTF TGTGCCAGCAGCCCACAGGGGGGCCACTATGGCTACACCTTC many TRBJ1-2 TRBD1 TRBV6-1
CAWSGYTRTSGSSDTQYF TGTGCCTGGAGTGGATACACTCGGACTAGCGGGAGTTCAGATACGCAGTATTTT . TRBJ2-3 TRBD2 TRBV30
CASSPVGGPDGYTF TGTGCCAGCTCACCGGTGGGGGGGCCGGATGGCTACACCTTC . TRBJ1-2 . TRBV18
CASSQGIGAFEQYF TGTGCCAGCAGCCAAGGCATAGGAGCCTTCGAGCAGTATTTT . TRBJ2-3 . TRBV4-2
CASSLGGYDGVTQYF TGTGCCAGCAGTTTAGGGGGGTATGACGGCGTGACCCAGTACTTC many TRBJ2-5 . TRBV12-3/TRBV12-4
CSRLTYNEQFF TGCAGCCGACTCACCTACAATGAGCAGTTCTTC many TRBJ2-1 . TRBV20-1
CASGGIAETQYF TGTGCCAGCGGAGGAATAGCGGAGACCCAGTACTTC many TRBJ2-5 . TRBV28
CATHRDANTEAFF TGTGCCACCCACCGGGACGCGAACACTGAAGCTTTCTTT many TRBJ1-1 . TRBV2
CASGAVIYNEQFF TGTGCCAGCGGAGCGGTTATCTACAATGAGCAGTTCTTC many TRBJ2-1 . TRBV12-3/TRBV12-4
CASSPGGGVGQPQHF TGTGCCAGCAGCCCGGGGGGAGGGGTGGGTCAGCCCCAGCATTTT few TRBJ1-5 . TRBV9
CASSPRTSGQETQYF TGTGCCAGCAGTCCCCGGACTAGCGGCCAAGAGACCCAGTACTTC many TRBJ2-5 TRBD2 TRBV6-5
CATSDVGAGQPQHF TGTGCCACCAGTGATGTGGGGGCAGGTCAGCCCCAGCATTTT many TRBJ1-5 . TRBV24-1
CSADRGREQYF TGCAGTGCTGACAGGGGGCGGGAGCAGTACTTC many TRBJ2-7 TRBD1 TRBV20-1
CASSPSGGSSYEQYF TGTGCCAGCAGCCCAAGCGGGGGCAGCTCCTACGAGCAGTACTTC many TRBJ2-7 TRBD2 TRBV6-2/TRBV6-3
CASSPSGLAGVGEQFF TGTGCCAGCAGTCCGTCGGGACTAGCGGGAGTAGGGGAGCAGTTCTTC many TRBJ2-1 TRBD2 TRBV28
CASSRTENSPLHF TGTGCCAGCAGCCGGACAGAGAATTCACCCCTCCACTTT many TRBJ1-6 . TRBV7-9
CAASGVDNEQFF TGTGCCGCTTCAGGGGTTGACAATGAGCAGTTCTTC many TRBJ2-1 . TRBV27
CASSLRGVRETQYF TGTGCCAGCAGTTTACGGGGGGTCAGAGAGACCCAGTACTTC many TRBJ2-5 TRBD2 TRBV2
CSAREFGPYLETQYF TGCAGTGCTAGAGAGTTTGGGCCCTATTTGGAGACCCAGTACTTC . TRBJ2-5 . TRBV20-1
CSASPVLQGDYEQYF TGCAGTGCTAGCCCTGTATTACAGGGGGACTACGAGCAGTACTTC many TRBJ2-7 TRBD1 TRBV20-1
CASSLSGLAGGIGTDTGELFF TGTGCCAGCAGCTTGTCCGGACTAGCGGGAGGAATAGGGACGGACACCGGGGAGCTGTTTTTT few TRBJ2-2 TRBD2 TRBV11-1
CASSQTAMNTEAFF TGTGCCAGCAGTCAGACAGCCATGAACACTGAAGCTTTCTTT many TRBJ1-1 . TRBV12-3/TRBV12-4
CASSVTPVFQETQYF TGTGCCAGCAGTGTAACACCAGTCTTTCAAGAGACCCAGTACTTC many TRBJ2-5 . TRBV6-1
CASSITASGDTQYF TGTGCCAGCAGCATCACTGCCTCGGGAGATACGCAGTATTTT many TRBJ2-3 . TRBV5-6
CASSPDSPEAFF TGTGCCAGCTCACCGGACAGCCCTGAAGCTTTCTTT many TRBJ1-1 . TRBV18
CSARDGGGQSAAFF TGCAGTGCTAGAGATGGCGGGGGGCAGAGCGCAGCTTTCTTT few TRBJ1-1 . TRBV20-1
CSAARIGQGYGYTF TGCAGTGCGGCGAGAATCGGACAGGGCTATGGCTACACCTTC . TRBJ1-2 TRBD1 TRBV20-1
CAGSPQGGANYGYTF TGTGCCGGTAGTCCCCAGGGCGGTGCTAACTATGGCTACACCTTC . TRBJ1-2 . TRBV19
CASSYGAVVSKSSYNSPLHF TGTGCCAGCAGTTACGGGGCAGTCGTATCGAAAAGCTCCTATAATTCACCCCTCCACTTT . TRBJ1-6 . TRBV6-5
CASSEDSYYNSPLHF TGTGCCAGCAGTGAAGACAGTTACTATAATTCACCCCTCCACTTT many TRBJ1-6 . TRBV12-3/TRBV12-4
CSARSRWNEKLFF TGCAGTGCTAGAAGCCGGTGGAATGAAAAACTGTTTTTT many TRBJ1-4 . TRBV20-1
CASSTGTGGYNQPQHF TGTGCCAGCAGCACGGGGACAGGGGGTTACAATCAGCCCCAGCATTTT many TRBJ1-5 TRBD1 TRBV7-6